This entry concerns a single T cell receptor (beta chain). Its antigen is as yet unknown. This entry comes from a study of cytomegalovirus exposure and HLA in healthy donors. The PCR employed 60 Vbeta primers together with 13 Jbeta primers. Here immunoSEQ multiplex PCR was the method, and the copy in TCRdb shows in-frame clones only, minus some. The sample contains around 150,000 clones, around nine tenths of which appear only once. Looked up from germline, CDR1 is SGHNT and CDR2 is YYREEE (reference sequence). CDR3 length equals 16 residues. Trimming cost V 0 bases and J 2 bases, with 14 bases left between them. Study-wide findings and caveats: A few of the chains that were CMV-associated were confirmed in vitro to be specific for CMV antigens. Some TCR beta chains (over 150 of them) were listed as cytomegalovirus-associated. Sequencing likely produced, as an artifact, a cluster of highly shared sequence variants.

The sample consisted of PBMCs. This sequence joins TRBV5-4 and TRBJ2-5; weak D call: TRBD2 (5 bases). This clonotype was obtained from a woman in her thirties in good health and CMV-seronegative. The CDR3 DNA is TGTGCCAGCAGCTTGGGTCTAGCTTTGGGACAAGAGACCCAGTACTTC. Encoded protein: CASSLGLALGQETQYF.